This is a list of T cell receptor beta chains from one sample in a study of PD-1 blockade in classical Hodgkin lymphoma. Repertoires were generated with immunoSEQ multiplex PCR, while TCRdb's copy carries only in-frame clones and drops some. The sample yields about 13,000 clones, about four fifths seen once. This specimen was peripheral blood mononuclear cells (PBMCs), taken at baseline. These receptors were taken from a human donor with classical Hodgkin lymphoma. Each CDR3 is given with its conserved first and last residue. The D gene is left open where the match is weak. Some rows mark clone size as missing; the rest say once, few, many or name a class of expanded clone.

CASSFGQPNQPQHF,TGTGCCAGCAGTTTCGGGCAGCCAAATCAGCCCCAGCATTTT,-,-,TRBV28,TRBJ1-5
CASSLSYEQYF,TGTGCCAGCAGTCTATCCTACGAGCAGTACTTC,-,-,TRBV2,TRBJ2-7
CASSVGWGPLHF,TGTGCCAGCAGCGTAGGATGGGGTCCCCTCCACTTT,few,-,TRBV9,TRBJ1-6
CASSLLGYRGLNQPQHF,TGTGCCAGCAGTTTGCTGGGATACAGGGGGCTGAATCAGCCCCAGCATTTT,-,TRBD1,TRBV28,TRBJ1-5
CASSPLSKSPGPRHYEQYF,TGTGCCAGCTCACCTCTCTCAAAAAGCCCCGGACCTCGACATTACGAGCAGTACTTC,-,-,TRBV18,TRBJ2-7
CASSHTGAYTGELFF,TGCGCCAGCAGCCATACAGGGGCCTACACCGGGGAGCTGTTTTTT,-,TRBD1,TRBV4-3,TRBJ2-2
CSASRQETQYF,TGCAGTGCGTCGAGGCAAGAGACCCAGTACTTC,once,-,TRBV20-1,TRBJ2-5
CASTLPGRLGAFF,TGTGCCAGCACCCTCCCAGGACGACTTGGAGCTTTCTTT,-,-,TRBV6-6,TRBJ1-1
CASSNVRGRTGELFF,TGTGCCAGCAGTAACGTAAGGGGGCGGACCGGGGAGCTGTTTTTT,-,TRBD1,TRBV6-6,TRBJ2-2
CASGGQVLLSHF,TGTGCCAGTGGAGGACAAGTCCTGCTTTCCCACTTC,-,-,TRBV19,TRBJ1-2
CASSWGLGPGTEAFF,TGTGCCAGCAGCTGGGGCCTCGGGCCGGGCACTGAAGCTTTCTTT,-,-,TRBV5-6,TRBJ1-1
CASSLNSLTGELFF,TGTGCCAGCAGCTTAAACAGCCTCACCGGGGAGCTGTTTTTT,-,-,TRBV11-3,TRBJ2-2
CASSHTGGAYEQYF,TGCGCCAGCAGCCACACGGGGGGAGCCTACGAGCAGTACTTC,-,TRBD2,TRBV4-3,TRBJ2-7
CASSQDGSLYNEQFF,TGCGCCAGCAGCCAAGATGGTAGCCTCTACAATGAGCAGTTCTTC,-,-,TRBV4-1,TRBJ2-1
CASRMNRGLADTQYF,TGTGCCAGCAGGATGAACAGGGGGCTAGCAGATACGCAGTATTTT,few,TRBD1,TRBV6-1,TRBJ2-3
CASSNLNTEAFF,TGCGCCAGCAGTAACCTGAACACTGAAGCTTTCTTT,few,-,TRBV5-1,TRBJ1-1
CASSLAGVNSPLHF,TGTGCCAGCAGCTTAGCAGGGGTCAATTCACCCCTCCACTTT,-,-,TRBV7-8,TRBJ1-6